Listed below are T cell receptor beta chains from one sample, sequenced in a study of T cells in Graves' hyperthyroidism and ophthalmopathy. TCRdb called the multiplex PCR reads again in MiXCR, with one record for every CDR3 protein. The sample shows about 210,000 distinct CDR3 sequences, 15% to 20% of them seen only once. What was sequenced was blood. These receptors were taken from a man aged 45-65 years with Graves' hyperthyroidism. Each CDR3 is given with its conserved first and last residue. Each record gives: V gene, J gene, D gene, clone size, CDR3 DNA, CDR3 protein. A D gene is named only where the DNA matches it firmly. Expanded clones get a size class; other rows say once, few or many, or leave the size out.

V gene: TRBV2
J gene: TRBJ2-5
D gene: -
clone size: -
CDR3 DNA: TGTGCCAGCACCCGGGACACTTCAGAGACCCAGTACTTC
CDR3 protein: CASTRDTSETQYF

V gene: TRBV28
J gene: TRBJ1-5
D gene: -
clone size: many
CDR3 DNA: TGTGCCAGCAGTTTATTTGGGAGCAAAGGAAGCAATCAGCCCCAGCATTTT
CDR3 protein: CASSLFGSKGSNQPQHF

V gene: TRBV19
J gene: TRBJ1-1
D gene: -
clone size: -
CDR3 DNA: TGTGCCAGTAGTACCAGCTTCACTGAAGCTTTCTTT
CDR3 protein: CASSTSFTEAFF

V gene: TRBV4-3
J gene: TRBJ2-2
D gene: -
clone size: few
CDR3 DNA: TGCGCCAGCAGCCAAGAAGGGGCTCAGAACACCGGGGAGCTGTTTTTT
CDR3 protein: CASSQEGAQNTGELFF

V gene: TRBV30
J gene: TRBJ1-1
D gene: -
clone size: many
CDR3 DNA: TGTGCCTGGAGAGGTTGGGAGAACACTGAAGCTTTCTTT
CDR3 protein: CAWRGWENTEAFF

V gene: TRBV28
J gene: TRBJ2-1
D gene: -
clone size: many
CDR3 DNA: TGTGCCAGCAACCAGGACAGCGAACGGGACAATGAGCAGTTCTTC
CDR3 protein: CASNQDSERDNEQFF

V gene: TRBV5-5
J gene: TRBJ2-7
D gene: TRBD2
clone size: once
CDR3 DNA: TGTGCCAGCAGCCGGACTAGCGGGATAACGGGCGAGCAGTACTTC
CDR3 protein: CASSRTSGITGEQYF

V gene: TRBV20-1
J gene: TRBJ2-1
D gene: -
clone size: many
CDR3 DNA: TGCAGTGCTAGAGGAGATACTAGCTACAATGAGCAGTTCTTC
CDR3 protein: CSARGDTSYNEQFF

V gene: TRBV28
J gene: TRBJ1-1
D gene: TRBD1
clone size: few
CDR3 DNA: TGTGCCAGCAGCGTCCCGGGACAGGGGTTCGACACTGAAGCTTTCTTT
CDR3 protein: CASSVPGQGFDTEAFF

V gene: TRBV7-6
J gene: TRBJ2-1
D gene: -
clone size: -
CDR3 DNA: TGTGCCAGCAGCCGAAGTTTAGGGGCGTTGGGTGAGCAGTTCTTC
CDR3 protein: CASSRSLGALGEQFF

V gene: TRBV10-3
J gene: TRBJ2-3
D gene: TRBD2
clone size: -
CDR3 DNA: TGTGCCGCCATAGCGGGACCCCAGGATACGCAGTATTTT
CDR3 protein: CAAIAGPQDTQYF

V gene: TRBV10-3
J gene: TRBJ2-5
D gene: -
clone size: many
CDR3 DNA: TGTGCCATCAGAGTGTCCCTGGGTGAGACCCAGTACTTC
CDR3 protein: CAIRVSLGETQYF

V gene: TRBV2
J gene: TRBJ1-5
D gene: -
clone size: -
CDR3 DNA: TGTGCCAGCAGTGATACCCAGTTTCAGCCCCAGCATTTT
CDR3 protein: CASSDTQFQPQHF

V gene: TRBV5-8
J gene: TRBJ2-3
D gene: -
clone size: few
CDR3 DNA: TGTGCCAGCAGCTTGGTCTTACAGCAACAATGGGGTACAGATACGCAGTATTTT
CDR3 protein: CASSLVLQQQWGTDTQYF

V gene: TRBV20-1
J gene: TRBJ2-3
D gene: TRBD2
clone size: many
CDR3 DNA: TGCAGTGCCCATGGAGCGGGAGGAGCAGATACGCAGTATTTT
CDR3 protein: CSAHGAGGADTQYF

V gene: TRBV29-1
J gene: TRBJ1-5
D gene: -
clone size: -
CDR3 DNA: TGCAGCGTTGGGGGGGATCTCAATCAGCCCCAGCATTTT
CDR3 protein: CSVGGDLNQPQHF

V gene: TRBV2
J gene: TRBJ2-3
D gene: -
clone size: many
CDR3 DNA: TGTGCCAGCAGTGAGAGGACGCCTCAGGATACGCAGTATTTT
CDR3 protein: CASSERTPQDTQYF

V gene: TRBV4-2
J gene: TRBJ2-1
D gene: -
clone size: -
CDR3 DNA: TGTGCCAGCAGCCAAGTCCGGTACCAGAGCGGAATAGCTCGGTTTTACAATGAGCAGTTCTTC
CDR3 protein: CASSQVRYQSGIARFYNEQFF

V gene: TRBV10-3
J gene: TRBJ1-1
D gene: -
clone size: -
CDR3 DNA: TGTGCCATCACTTGGGAACGGGACACTGAAGCTTTCTTT
CDR3 protein: CAITWERDTEAFF

V gene: TRBV28
J gene: TRBJ1-5
D gene: -
clone size: many
CDR3 DNA: TGTGCCAGTTTTCAGGGAACTGGCAATCAGCCCCAGCATTTT
CDR3 protein: CASFQGTGNQPQHF

V gene: TRBV5-8
J gene: TRBJ2-3
D gene: TRBD1
clone size: many
CDR3 DNA: TGTGCCAGCAGCTTGCAGGGGGCGAACACAGATACGCAGTATTTT
CDR3 protein: CASSLQGANTDTQYF

V gene: TRBV12-3/TRBV12-4
J gene: TRBJ2-5
D gene: -
clone size: few
CDR3 DNA: TGTGCCAGCAGTTTATGGGATTCAGAGACCCAGTACTTC
CDR3 protein: CASSLWDSETQYF

V gene: TRBV7-8
J gene: TRBJ1-4
D gene: TRBD1
clone size: few
CDR3 DNA: TGTGCCAGCAGTCGGACAGGAGGAAATGAAAAACTGTTTTTT
CDR3 protein: CASSRTGGNEKLFF

V gene: TRBV11-3
J gene: TRBJ2-7
D gene: TRBD2
clone size: -
CDR3 DNA: TGTGCCAGCAGCTTAGGGTTAGGGACTAGCGGGAGCAGTCTGATCTACGAGCAGTACTTC
CDR3 protein: CASSLGLGTSGSSLIYEQYF

V gene: TRBV20-1
J gene: TRBJ1-5
D gene: -
clone size: few
CDR3 DNA: TGCAGTGCTAGGGTCCAGGATCGAAGGGGGCCCCAGCATTTT
CDR3 protein: CSARVQDRRGPQHF

V gene: TRBV30
J gene: TRBJ2-7
D gene: TRBD2
clone size: many
CDR3 DNA: TGTGCCTGGAGTCGGCCCGCTAGCGGAAGGTACGAGCAGTACTTC
CDR3 protein: CAWSRPASGRYEQYF

V gene: TRBV20-1
J gene: TRBJ2-7
D gene: TRBD2
clone size: -
CDR3 DNA: TGCAGTGCGAGCCCGGTCCCTAGCGGGAGGTACGAGCAGTACTTC
CDR3 protein: CSASPVPSGRYEQYF

V gene: TRBV6-1
J gene: TRBJ2-7
D gene: TRBD1
clone size: few
CDR3 DNA: TGTGCCAGCAGATTGGGACAGACACCTTACTACGAGCAGTACTTC
CDR3 protein: CASRLGQTPYYEQYF

V gene: TRBV6-1
J gene: TRBJ2-7
D gene: -
clone size: many
CDR3 DNA: TGTGCCAGCAGTTGGAAGCGGGCCTTCCTTCCCTACGAGCAGTACTTC
CDR3 protein: CASSWKRAFLPYEQYF

V gene: TRBV4-3
J gene: TRBJ2-7
D gene: TRBD2
clone size: -
CDR3 DNA: TGCGCCAGCAGCCAAGGGTCCGGGACTAGCGGCTACGAGCAGTACTTC
CDR3 protein: CASSQGSGTSGYEQYF

V gene: TRBV6-1
J gene: TRBJ2-3
D gene: -
clone size: many
CDR3 DNA: TGTGCCAGCAGTGAGGCGGGGGCTGTAGATACGCAGTATTTT
CDR3 protein: CASSEAGAVDTQYF

V gene: TRBV11-2
J gene: TRBJ2-1
D gene: TRBD2
clone size: many
CDR3 DNA: TGTGCCAGCAGCATTCAGTTAGCGGGTTGGAGTGAGCAGTTCTTC
CDR3 protein: CASSIQLAGWSEQFF

V gene: TRBV28
J gene: TRBJ2-7
D gene: -
clone size: many
CDR3 DNA: TGTGCCAGCAGTTTAAGGCAGGGGATTTACGAGCAGTACTTC
CDR3 protein: CASSLRQGIYEQYF

V gene: TRBV27
J gene: TRBJ2-7
D gene: TRBD2
clone size: many
CDR3 DNA: TGTGCCAGCAGAATCCTAGCGGGAGGGAGAAACGAGCAGTACTTC
CDR3 protein: CASRILAGGRNEQYF

V gene: TRBV6-6
J gene: TRBJ2-1
D gene: TRBD2
clone size: many
CDR3 DNA: TGTGCCAGCAGTTACTCTAGTAGCGGGGAATACAATGAGCAGTTCTTC
CDR3 protein: CASSYSSSGEYNEQFF

V gene: TRBV20-1
J gene: TRBJ2-3
D gene: TRBD2
clone size: few
CDR3 DNA: TGCAGTGCTAGAGGTGGACTAGCGGGCCCCACAGATACGCAGTATTTT
CDR3 protein: CSARGGLAGPTDTQYF

V gene: TRBV11-2
J gene: TRBJ2-3
D gene: TRBD2
clone size: -
CDR3 DNA: TGTGCCAGCAGCTTCGGACAGGACCCGACTAGCGGGGAGGAAGATACGCAGTATTTT
CDR3 protein: CASSFGQDPTSGEEDTQYF

V gene: TRBV6-1
J gene: TRBJ2-5
D gene: TRBD2
clone size: few
CDR3 DNA: TGTGCCAGCAGTGAGCTAGCGGGAGCGGGTCGCGAGACCCAGTACTTC
CDR3 protein: CASSELAGAGRETQYF

V gene: TRBV12-3/TRBV12-4
J gene: TRBJ1-1
D gene: -
clone size: -
CDR3 DNA: TGTGCCAGCAGTTTGACATCCGTGAACACTGAAGCTTTCTTT
CDR3 protein: CASSLTSVNTEAFF

V gene: TRBV6-4
J gene: TRBJ2-1
D gene: TRBD2
clone size: -
CDR3 DNA: TGTGCCAGCAGTGACAGGCTAGCGGGGCACAATGAGCAGTTCTTC
CDR3 protein: CASSDRLAGHNEQFF

V gene: TRBV7-9
J gene: TRBJ2-7
D gene: -
clone size: many
CDR3 DNA: TGTGCCAGCAGCTTAGGCCCACTCGAGCAGTACTTC
CDR3 protein: CASSLGPLEQYF

V gene: TRBV3-1
J gene: TRBJ2-1
D gene: TRBD2
clone size: many
CDR3 DNA: TGTGCCAGCAGCCCTAGCGGGAGGACCTACAATGAGCAGTTCTTC
CDR3 protein: CASSPSGRTYNEQFF

V gene: TRBV5-5
J gene: TRBJ2-2
D gene: TRBD1
clone size: -
CDR3 DNA: TGTGCCAGCAGCGAGACCGGGACAGGGTTCGTGGCCGGGGAGCTGTTTTTT
CDR3 protein: CASSETGTGFVAGELFF

V gene: TRBV10-3
J gene: TRBJ2-5
D gene: TRBD2
clone size: many
CDR3 DNA: TGTGCCATCAGTGAGTCGGTGGAAGGACTAGCGGCGCAAGAGACCCAGTACTTC
CDR3 protein: CAISESVEGLAAQETQYF

V gene: TRBV27
J gene: TRBJ1-2
D gene: -
clone size: few
CDR3 DNA: TGTGCCAGCAGTTTATCCCGCAGCCACGGCTACACCTTC
CDR3 protein: CASSLSRSHGYTF

V gene: TRBV2
J gene: TRBJ2-7
D gene: -
clone size: many
CDR3 DNA: TGTGCCAGCAGTGAATCTCTCTACGAGCAGTACTTC
CDR3 protein: CASSESLYEQYF

V gene: TRBV7-9
J gene: TRBJ2-7
D gene: TRBD2
clone size: many
CDR3 DNA: TGTGCCAGCAGCTTAGGGGTACTAGCGGCGTCCTACGAGCAGTACTTC
CDR3 protein: CASSLGVLAASYEQYF

V gene: TRBV7-9
J gene: TRBJ2-5
D gene: TRBD2
clone size: many
CDR3 DNA: TGTGCCAGCAGCTTCCCTAGCGGGCCACAAGAGACCCAGTACTTC
CDR3 protein: CASSFPSGPQETQYF

V gene: TRBV10-2
J gene: TRBJ2-1
D gene: -
clone size: few
CDR3 DNA: TGCGCCAGCAGTGCAAATGTGCTGCTGACCTACAATGAGCAGTTCTTC
CDR3 protein: CASSANVLLTYNEQFF

V gene: TRBV6-1
J gene: TRBJ1-2
D gene: -
clone size: many
CDR3 DNA: TGTGCCAGCAGTGAAGAGGGAGCGGGGGTCAACTATGGCTACACCTTC
CDR3 protein: CASSEEGAGVNYGYTF

V gene: TRBV20-1
J gene: TRBJ2-4
D gene: -
clone size: few
CDR3 DNA: TGCAGTGCTGGGGGGGCGGCCAAAAACATTCAGTACTTC
CDR3 protein: CSAGGAAKNIQYF

V gene: TRBV24-1
J gene: TRBJ2-3
D gene: -
clone size: few
CDR3 DNA: TGTGCCACCAGTGATTTGATAGCCGAAGATCAGTATTTT
CDR3 protein: CATSDLIAEDQYF

V gene: TRBV7-2
J gene: TRBJ2-1
D gene: TRBD2
clone size: many
CDR3 DNA: TGTGCCAGCAGCTTCGGACTAGCGGGAGGGAATGAGCAGTTCTTC
CDR3 protein: CASSFGLAGGNEQFF

V gene: TRBV11-2
J gene: TRBJ1-1
D gene: -
clone size: many
CDR3 DNA: TGTGCCAGCAGCTTAGAGGGGTCCGTTAGCACTGAAGCTTTCTTT
CDR3 protein: CASSLEGSVSTEAFF

V gene: TRBV7-2
J gene: TRBJ1-2
D gene: TRBD1
clone size: many
CDR3 DNA: TGTGCCAGCAGCCGGACAGGGACTGGGGGCTACACCTTC
CDR3 protein: CASSRTGTGGYTF